The entry below gives a single TCR beta chain sequence along with its context. Its antigen is unknown. The assay was immunoSEQ multiplex PCR, and TCRdb's table has in-frame clones only and misses some. There are more than 20,000 clones in the sample; 70% to 80% occur only once, and around 37% lies in the top ten. From germline, CDR1 is SGHTA and CDR2 FQGNSA. V shed 2 bases and J 4 bases; nucleotides not matched to a gene: 9. This CDR3 spans 19 amino acids. This record belongs to a study of radiation and T cells in renal cell carcinoma. Study overall: Nephrectomy followed 15 Gy stereotactic body radiation by 4 weeks. Findings of the study overall: In blood, top tumor clones expanded by 2 weeks, shrinking by 4.

The sample's time point: baseline pretreatment blood. Treatment noted: 15 Gy SBRT to primary tumor, nephrectomy 4 weeks later. Blood was sampled at baseline, 2 weeks and 4 weeks after SBRT. The V call is TRBV7-2, the J call TRBJ2-3; 16 bases fit TRBD2. The clonotype comes from a man aged 60 to 69 with renal cell carcinoma. The sample here was blood, taken from a patient whose treatment included radiotherapy and nephrectomy. Here the CDR3 DNA reads TGTGCCAGCAGCTTATATGGGACTAGCGGGAGGGCCAAGTCAGATACGCAGTATTTT. Its protein is CASSLYGTSGRAKSDTQYF.